The next 16 T cell receptor beta chains were all read from a single sample in a study of response to subunit inactivated influenza vaccine. Each CDR3 protein gets one entry after TCRdb re-called the RT-PCR reads with MiXCR. The sample records approximately 250,000 distinct CDR3 sequences, 12% being singletons. The sequences come from non-naive T cells sorted from PBMCs, collected approximately 15 days before vaccination. These receptors were taken from a middle-aged man who received an inactivated influenza vaccine.

This chain connects TRBV7-6 to TRBJ2-3, with 9 bases matching TRBD1. The CDR3 has 16 amino acids. CDR1 and CDR2 from the germline V gene are SGHVS and FNYEAQ. The V and J ends lost 5 bases and 2 bases, in that order; junction bases with no gene match: 8. The CDR3 nucleotides read TGTGCCAGCAGCCCTATAACAGGGGGCTCCACAGATACGCAGTATTTT. Translating gives CASSPITGGSTDTQYF.

CDR3 bases: TGTGCCAGCAGCGTCTGGACAGGGTCCAATGAGCAGTTCTTC. Translating gives CASSVWTGSNEQFF. The chain recombines TRBV3-1 with TRBJ2-1, with 8 bases lining up with TRBD1. V lost 5 bases to trimming and J lost 6 bases; unmatched junction nucleotides: 6. CDR1 and CDR2 from the germline V gene are LGHDT and YNNKEL (reference sequence). CDR3 size: 14 residues.

This clonotype was counted between two and nine times. This chain joins TRBV24-1 and TRBJ2-3; a possible D gene is TRBD2 (7 bases). The V gene's germline CDR1 is KGHDR and CDR2 SFDVKD. The CDR3 sequence is 17 residues long. V was pared by 2 bases and J by 4 bases, with 18 bases between. This CDR3 reads CATSDYGGGAGSDTQYF. The CDR3 DNA is TGTGCCACCAGTGATTACGGCGGGGGCGCGGGCTCAGATACGCAGTATTTT.

This clonotype was detected many times. The rearrangement uses TRBV29-1 and TRBJ2-5; D remains ambiguous. V shed 4 bases and J shed 4 bases, with 10 bases lying between them. The germline CDR1 and CDR2 sequences are SQVTM and ANQGSEA. This CDR3 has 12 amino acids. CDR3 sequence: CSVARVIETQYF. The CDR3 nucleotides are TGCAGCGTTGCTAGGGTGATAGAGACCCAGTACTTC.

This clonotype was picked up a small number of times. This chain uses TRBV6-2 or TRBV6-3 with TRBJ2-6; the D gene could be TRBD1 or TRBD2 (6 bases each). This CDR3 spans 16 amino acids. Trimming cost V 1 base and J 4 bases, with 11 bases left between them. CDR1 and CDR2 (germline): MNHEY, SVGEGT. CDR3 loop: CASSYLGGTGANVLTF. The CDR3 DNA reads TGTGCCAGCAGTTACTTAGGGGGGACCGGGGCCAACGTCCTGACTTTC.

The sample holds many counts of this clonotype. DNA of the CDR3: TGTGCCAGCCACCCCCAAGCGGGAGCGAGTGGCTCCTACGAGCAGTACTTC. Translating it yields CASHPQAGASGSYEQYF. The J gene is TRBJ2-7, the V gene TRBV27; 8 positions match TRBD2. CDR1 is MNHEY and CDR2 is SMNVEV in the germline V gene (reference sequence). The trim removed 8 bases at V and 0 bases at J, leaving 15 bases unmatched. This CDR3 is built from 17 residues.

The chain combines TRBV7-6 with TRBJ2-7; 9 positions match TRBD2. CDR1 and CDR2 from the germline V gene are SGHVS and FNYEAQ. V shed 5 bases and J 3 bases; nucleotides not matched to a gene: 8. This CDR3 is built from 15 residues. CDR3 region: CASSERLAGHYEQYF. In DNA form, the CDR3 reads TGTGCCAGCAGCGAAAGGCTAGCGGGGCACTACGAGCAGTACTTC.

CDR3 sequence: CSAERLLVQLQETQYF. The CDR3 nucleotides are TGCAGTGCTGAACGCCTACTAGTTCAGCTCCAAGAGACCCAGTACTTC. The V gene is TRBV20-1, the J gene TRBJ2-5, with a possible D match to TRBD2 (5 bases). The CDR3 covers 16 residues. The germline CDR1 and CDR2 sequences are DFQATT and SNEGSKA (reference sequence). The germline V and J ends were trimmed by 5 bases and 1 base, with 20 bases remaining between them.

There are a few counts of this clonotype. This sequence joins TRBV5-5 and TRBJ1-2; unclear D gene. Per germline, CDR1 SGHKS and CDR2 YYEKEE (reference sequence). Between the trimmed V and J ends, which lost 4 bases and 0 bases, there was a span of 10 bases. This CDR3 has 14 amino acids. The CDR3 coding sequence is TGTGCCAGCAGCGACATGCACGCTAACTATGGCTACACCTTC. This gives the protein CASSDMHANYGYTF. Full variable domain (remainder filled in from reference TRBV5-5 and TRBJ1-2): DAGVTQSPTHLIKTRGQQVTLRCSPISGHKSVSWYQQVLGQGPQFIFQYYEKEERGRGNFPDRFSARQFPNYSSELNVNALLLGDSALYLCASSDMHANYGYTFGSGTRLTVV.

The chain carries TRBV20-1 and TRBJ2-1, with D unresolved. The germline V gene encodes CDR1 DFQATT and CDR2 SNEGSKA (reference sequence). Trimming stripped 4 bases from V and 2 bases from J, with 15 bases between. The length of the CDR3 is 15 residues. In DNA, the CDR3 is TGCAGTGCTATGGCGCCCGAGTTACCCTACAATGAGCAGTTCTTC. It encodes CSAMAPELPYNEQFF.

This clonotype was counted ten times or more. The V call is TRBV7-8, the J call TRBJ2-1, with 10 bases aligning to TRBD2. V shed 5 bases and J 4 bases; nucleotides not matched to a gene: 8. The CDR3 contains 16 residues. Germline values: CDR1 SGHVS, CDR2 FQNEAQ. The CDR3: CASSRGLAADYNEQFF. The CDR3 nucleotides read TGTGCCAGCAGCAGAGGACTAGCGGCCGATTACAATGAGCAGTTCTTC.

About this clonotype itself: A clone one base away is much larger, so this may be a read error. It is unclear where the CDR3 begins or ends on the DNA, so no DNA is shown, and the CDR3 is as TCRdb lists it. This chain uses TRBV20-1 with TRBJ2-5; the D call TRBD1 from the table was never checked on the DNA. The germline gives CDR1 DFQATT, CDR2 SNEGSKA (reference sequence). The CDR3 totals 14 residues, both ends included. CDR3 in amino acids: CSADFGAGQETQYF.

In its sample, this clonotype was seen a few times. This chain links TRBV3-1 with TRBJ2-7, with D possibly matching TRBD2 (6 bases). Germline V gene lookup returns CDR1 LGHDT and CDR2 YNNKEL (reference sequence). The CDR3 is 16 amino acids. V lost 1 base to trimming and J lost 3 bases, with 16 bases between them. CDR3 nucleotides: TGTGCCAGCAGCCAAGGGAGGAGCAGGGAGGTCTACGAGCAGTACTTC. This codes for CASSQGRSREVYEQYF.

The J gene is TRBJ2-1, the V gene TRBV6-2 or TRBV6-3; a weak D match, TRBD2 (6 bases). Germline V gives CDR1 MNHEY, CDR2 SVGEGT. Trimming took 6 bases from V and 3 from J, leaving 15 bases between them. The CDR3 length is 15 residues. CDR3 loop: CASRAGTDYYNEQFF. CDR3 DNA sequence: TGTGCCAGCAGGGCCGGGACGGACTACTACAATGAGCAGTTCTTC.

This clonotype was seen many times. The chain has TRBV6-5 and TRBJ2-7; no reliable D call. CDR1 is MNHEY and CDR2 is SVGAGI in the germline V gene. V was shortened by 8 bases and J by 3 bases, with 14 bases between the two germline ends. The CDR3 is made up of 13 amino acids. The CDR3 nucleotides read TGTGCCAGCGGTAACCCAAGCTTCTACGAGCAGTACTTC. Its translation: CASGNPSFYEQYF.

This clonotype occurred many times. CDR3 sequence: CASSFMSLRGNEQFF. CDR3 in DNA: TGTGCCAGCAGTTTCATGTCTCTAAGAGGCAATGAGCAGTTCTTC. The chain employs TRBV12-3 or TRBV12-4 and TRBJ2-1; D not resolved. V lost 3 bases and J lost 6, with 15 bases in between. This CDR3 has 15 residues.